This note documents a single T cell receptor beta chain sequence. This clonotype was detected many times. The antigen it recognizes is unknown. No per-base quality is available; no much larger clone lies one base away. The library came from PCR. Instrument on record: Illumina HiSeq 2500. TCR library preparation used molecular barcoding, with unique molecular identifiers applied to normalize quantification of the TCRbeta repertoire. Through fastp at Q25 and MiXCR, TCRdb rebuilt clones from the public reads, retaining in-frame beta chains. When rows share a CDR3 protein, they turn into one entry using the most common DNA and genes. This sample is represented by about 150,000 distinct CDR3 sequences; roughly 8.8% of them were singletons. Over 15% of the sample rests with the top ten. These data belong to a study of T-cell reconstitution after alpha-beta-depleted transplantation in children (dated by TCRdb to about 2016). Looking at the study overall: The study quantitatively tracked T-cell immune reconstitution after TCRalphabeta/CD19-depleted allogeneic hematopoietic cell transplantation in children using TCR repertoire profiling. Points the paper makes about the study in general: Over subsequent months, a decline in hyperexpanded clone frequencies was noted, and after one year, T-cell counts and TCRbeta diversity were mostly ascribed to newly produced T cells. The apparently early alphabetaT-cell count recovery about two months after transplant was reportedly dependent on only several hundred rapidly expanded clones derived from non-depleted graft cells. In some patients, the high TCRbeta diversity seen at day 60 was put down to recipient T cells and intrathymic progenitors that had survived conditioning.

According to the germline V gene, CDR1 reads SGHRS and CDR2 reads YFSETQ. V is shortened by 3 bases, J by 2 bases, and the region joining them spans 16 bases. There are 16 amino acids in the CDR3, from cysteine to phenylalanine inclusive. Only CDR3 DNA is held: 48 bases, read in frame from base 1. Taken with the paper, the label for treatment or condition translates to: allogeneic hematopoietic cell transplantation with graft depleted of TCRalphabeta T cells and CD19 B cells. Transplant recipients were children who received TCRalphabeta/CD19-depleted allogeneic hematopoietic cell grafts. The sequence was obtained from a female patient aged 2-9 years who had a stem cell transplant for congenital amegakaryocytic thrombocytopenia, so the T cells may come from the graft donor. The chain links TRBV5-1 with TRBJ2-3; the D gene remains uncertain. The source was PBMCs, mostly from graft donor cells, collected 180 days after TCRalphabeta/CD19-depleted stem cell transplant. The DNA is as follows: TGCGCCAGCAGCTCCTATCGCCGACTCGTCACAGATACGCAGTATTTT. Its amino acids are CASSSYRRLVTDTQYF.